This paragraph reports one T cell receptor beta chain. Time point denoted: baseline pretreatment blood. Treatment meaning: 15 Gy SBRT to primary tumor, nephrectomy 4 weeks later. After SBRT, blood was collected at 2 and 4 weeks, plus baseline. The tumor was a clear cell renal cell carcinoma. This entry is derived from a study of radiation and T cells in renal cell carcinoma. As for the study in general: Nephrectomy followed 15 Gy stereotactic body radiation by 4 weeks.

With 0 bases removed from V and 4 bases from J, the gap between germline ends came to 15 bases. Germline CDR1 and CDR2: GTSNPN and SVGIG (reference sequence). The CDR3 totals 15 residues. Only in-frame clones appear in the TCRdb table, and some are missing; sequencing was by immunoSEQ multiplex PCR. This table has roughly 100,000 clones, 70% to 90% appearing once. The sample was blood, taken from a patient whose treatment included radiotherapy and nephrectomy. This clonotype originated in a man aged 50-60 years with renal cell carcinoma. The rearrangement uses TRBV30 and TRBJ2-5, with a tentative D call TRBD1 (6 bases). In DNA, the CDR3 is TGTGCCTGGAGTGTAGGCCAGGGGAGAGGAGAGACCCAGTACTTC. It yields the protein CAWSVGQGRGETQYF. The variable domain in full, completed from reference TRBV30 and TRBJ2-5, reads SQTIHQWPATLVQPVGSPLSLECTVEGTSNPNLYWYRQAAGRGLQLLFYSVGIGQISSEVPQNLSASRPQDRQFILSSKKLLLSDSGFYLCAWSVGQGRGETQYFGPGTRLLVL.